Listed below are T cell receptor beta chains from one sample, sequenced in a study of T cells in Graves' hyperthyroidism and ophthalmopathy. TCRdb reprocessed the multiplex PCR reads via MiXCR and lists one record per CDR3 protein. The data show some 500,000 distinct CDR3 sequences, about 24% seen once. The sample taken for sequencing was blood. These receptors were taken from a woman in her twenties or thirties with Graves' ophthalmopathy. Both conserved end residues are part of each CDR3. The D gene is left open where the match is weak. The size field is filled for only some rows; it gives once, few, many or a size class.

. | many | TRBJ1-2 | TRBV5-1 | CASSLVRGADYGYTF | TGCGCCAGCAGCTTGGTGCGGGGGGCTGACTATGGCTACACCTTC
. | . | TRBJ1-2 | TRBV6-1 | CASSEALAGANYGYTF | TGTGCCAGCAGTGAAGCGCTGGCAGGGGCCAACTATGGCTACACCTTC
TRBD1 | many | TRBJ1-1 | TRBV6-2/TRBV6-3 | CASSYRQGSSPLRDTEAFF | TGTGCCAGCAGTTACAGACAGGGTTCGTCCCCCTTGAGGGACACTGAAGCTTTCTTT
. | . | TRBJ1-2 | TRBV6-2/TRBV6-3 | CASRIGPINYYGYTF | TGTGCCAGCAGAATCGGGCCAATCAACTACTATGGCTACACCTTC
TRBD1 | . | TRBJ1-2 | TRBV7-2 | CASSPDREPDGYTF | TGTGCCAGCAGCCCAGACAGGGAACCAGATGGCTACACCTTC
TRBD2 | once | TRBJ2-7 | TRBV4-1 | CASSATAAGFTYEQYF | TGCGCCAGCAGCGCTACGGCAGCGGGGTTCACCTACGAGCAGTACTTC
. | . | TRBJ2-5 | TRBV3-1 | CASSQNTGREETKYF | TGTGCCAGCAGCCAAAACACAGGGAGGGAAGAGACCAAGTACTTC
. | few | TRBJ1-5 | TRBV7-9 | CASSSGASQPQHF | TGTGCCAGCAGCTCAGGGGCGAGTCAGCCCCAGCATTTT
. | many | TRBJ1-1 | TRBV29-1 | CSVEGVLGAMNTEAFF | TGCAGCGTTGAAGGGGTCCTGGGGGCAATGAACACTGAAGCTTTCTTT
. | many | TRBJ1-1 | TRBV29-1 | CSVDRLWDKRSTEAFF | TGCAGCGTTGATCGGTTATGGGACAAGAGGTCCACTGAAGCTTTCTTT
. | many | TRBJ2-7 | TRBV12-3/TRBV12-4 | CASSSTDTSYEQYF | TGTGCCAGCAGTTCCACGGACACCTCCTACGAGCAGTACTTC
. | many | TRBJ1-1 | TRBV25-1 | CASSAPDSMNTEAFF | TGTGCCAGCTCGGCCCCCGACAGCATGAACACTGAAGCTTTCTTT
. | few | TRBJ2-7 | TRBV6-1 | CASSEEWLRGHEQYF | TGTGCCAGCAGTGAAGAGTGGCTCCGGGGGCACGAGCAGTACTTC
TRBD1 | . | TRBJ1-4 | TRBV12-3/TRBV12-4 | CASSLRQGNEKLFF | TGTGCCAGCAGTCTAAGACAGGGAAATGAAAAACTGTTTTTT
. | many | TRBJ1-1 | TRBV29-1 | CSGEQGWDTEAFF | TGCAGCGGAGAACAGGGTTGGGACACTGAAGCTTTCTTT
. | . | TRBJ2-7 | TRBV6-1 | CAVGTAHSYEQYF | TGTGCAGTAGGGACGGCTCACTCCTACGAGCAGTACTTC
. | . | TRBJ1-3 | TRBV12-5 | CASGWGRNSGNTIYF | TGTGCTAGTGGTTGGGGCAGAAACTCTGGAAACACCATATATTTT
. | . | TRBJ1-1 | TRBV11-2 | CASSFLVGPANAPEAFF | TGTGCCAGCAGCTTTTTAGTGGGTCCAGCTAATGCGCCTGAAGCTTTCTTT
TRBD1 | many | TRBJ2-7 | TRBV28 | CASSPGGVERSYEQYF | TGTGCCAGCAGCCCAGGGGGCGTTGAGAGGTCCTACGAGCAGTACTTC
. | many | TRBJ2-7 | TRBV27 | CASSYTGSYEQYF | TGTGCCAGCAGTTACACGGGCTCCTACGAGCAGTACTTC
. | many | TRBJ2-5 | TRBV4-3 | CASSQEEGHLGGETQYF | TGCGCCAGCAGCCAAGAAGAGGGGCATCTAGGTGGAGAGACCCAGTACTTC
. | . | TRBJ2-5 | TRBV12-3/TRBV12-4 | CASSFTLSYQETQYF | TGTGCCAGCAGTTTTACACTCTCGTACCAAGAGACCCAGTACTTC
. | . | TRBJ1-1 | TRBV20-1 | CSARLRGGEAFF | TGCAGTGCTAGACTGCGGGGAGGTGAAGCTTTCTTT
. | many | TRBJ2-5 | TRBV6-9 | CASSYSAGVQETQYF | TGTGCCAGCAGTTATTCGGCGGGCGTCCAAGAGACCCAGTACTTC
TRBD1 | . | TRBJ2-7 | TRBV6-1 | CASSTTRTGKRYEQYF | TGTGCCAGCAGTACCACTCGGACAGGGAAACGCTACGAGCAGTACTTC
. | many | TRBJ1-2 | TRBV28 | CASSLSENGYTF | TGTGCCAGCAGTTTAAGCGAAAATGGCTACACCTTC
TRBD1 | . | TRBJ1-1 | TRBV24-1 | CATSDRGEGARTEAFF | TGTGCCACCAGTGATAGAGGGGAGGGGGCGCGCACTGAAGCTTTCTTT
. | many | TRBJ1-1 | TRBV28 | CASCYRRHNTEAFF | TGTGCCAGCTGTTACAGGAGGCATAACACTGAAGCTTTCTTT
. | many | TRBJ1-1 | TRBV4-2 | CASSQDPGSTEAFF | TGTGCCAGCAGCCAAGATCCGGGTTCCACTGAAGCTTTCTTT
TRBD1 | . | TRBJ2-4 | TRBV27 | CASSRRDRANIQYF | TGTGCCAGCAGTCGCCGGGACAGGGCAAACATTCAGTACTTC
. | many | TRBJ2-7 | TRBV5-6 | CASSGGPIDYEQYF | TGTGCCAGCAGCGGGGGACCTATTGACTACGAGCAGTACTTC
TRBD2 | . | TRBJ2-5 | TRBV25-1 | CASSRGLGLGTSGILQTQYF | TGTGCCAGCAGTCGAGGCCTGGGTTTGGGGACTAGCGGGATTCTACAGACCCAGTACTTC
. | many | TRBJ1-2 | TRBV30 | CAWSAQGGYTF | TGTGCCTGGAGTGCCCAGGGTGGCTACACCTTC
TRBD1 | many | TRBJ1-1 | TRBV6-2/TRBV6-3 | CASRDKDRVNTEAFF | TGTGCCAGCAGAGATAAGGACAGGGTGAACACTGAAGCTTTCTTT
. | few | TRBJ2-5 | TRBV29-1 | CSAIDYETQYF | TGCAGCGCCATAGACTACGAGACCCAGTACTTC
. | many | TRBJ2-6 | TRBV6-2/TRBV6-3 | CASSFRVGGGANVLTF | TGTGCCAGCAGTTTTCGGGTCGGCGGGGGGGCCAACGTCCTGACTTTC
TRBD1 | . | TRBJ1-1 | TRBV6-1 | CASRPTRTGGLGTEAFF | TGTGCCAGCAGACCGACCCGGACAGGGGGACTAGGGACTGAAGCTTTCTTT
TRBD1 | . | TRBJ2-7 | TRBV12-3/TRBV12-4 | CASSSDRNTYEQYF | TGTGCCAGCAGTTCGGACAGGAATACCTACGAGCAGTACTTC
. | . | TRBJ2-7 | TRBV6-2/TRBV6-3 | CASSYSRLQLRKSSYEQYF | TGTGCCAGCAGTTACTCGAGACTGCAACTTCGAAAAAGCTCCTACGAGCAGTACTTC
. | . | TRBJ1-5 | TRBV7-8 | CASSLGRMRDQPQHF | TGTGCCAGCAGCTTGGGGAGGATGAGGGATCAGCCCCAGCATTTT
. | . | TRBJ2-4 | TRBV7-9 | CASSLGQANIQYF | TGTGCCAGCAGCTTAGGGCAAGCAAACATTCAGTACTTC
TRBD1 | many | TRBJ1-1 | TRBV2 | CASTKTGAPREAFF | TGTGCCAGCACCAAGACAGGGGCCCCGCGTGAAGCTTTCTTT
TRBD1 | many | TRBJ1-2 | TRBV5-5 | CATGTGVYGYTF | TGTGCCACCGGGACAGGGGTCTATGGCTACACCTTC
. | many | TRBJ1-3 | TRBV9 | CASSVDDSGNTIYF | TGTGCCAGCAGCGTCGATGACTCTGGAAACACCATATATTTT
. | many | TRBJ1-3 | TRBV11-2 | CASSLGPATSGNTIYF | TGTGCCAGCAGCTTAGGTCCAGCCACTTCTGGAAACACCATATATTTT
TRBD1 | . | TRBJ1-2 | TRBV25-1 | CASSEGGAGGNYGYTF | TGTGCCAGCAGTGAAGGGGGAGCAGGGGGCAACTATGGCTACACCTTC
. | many | TRBJ2-5 | TRBV7-8 | CASSQKGPMEETQYF | TGTGCCAGCAGCCAAAAAGGACCCATGGAGGAGACCCAGTACTTC
. | many | TRBJ1-1 | TRBV2 | CASSYRIKNTEAFF | TGTGCCAGCAGTTACAGGATAAAGAACACTGAAGCTTTCTTT
TRBD1 | many | TRBJ1-6 | TRBV6-1 | CASGGQEVRALHF | TGTGCCAGCGGGGGACAGGAGGTTAGGGCCCTCCACTTT
TRBD2 | few | TRBJ2-7 | TRBV5-1 | CASSPLAGGPGEQYF | TGCGCCAGCAGCCCACTAGCGGGAGGGCCGGGCGAGCAGTACTTC
. | few | TRBJ2-7 | TRBV20-1 | CSTDKGLYEQYF | TGCAGTACTGACAAAGGACTCTACGAGCAGTACTTC